This T cell receptor beta chain is from a study of T cells in Graves' hyperthyroidism and ophthalmopathy (dated by TCRdb to about 2019). About the investigation overall: Peripheral blood samples were taken at initial diagnosis, before any treatment was given. After sampling, hyperthyroidism patients received methimazole starting at 30 mg daily, and ophthalmopathy patients received high-dose intravenous methylprednisolone. To identify distinguishing TCR V-J signatures, a discovery cohort of roughly 100 patients was used, comprising 43 with Graves' ophthalmopathy and some 57 with stable Graves' hyperthyroidism. TCR Vbeta CDR3 sequencing of 130 to 150 peripheral blood samples (fewer than 45 ophthalmopathy, roughly 74 hyperthyroidism and roughly 17 progressor patients) is reported in the paper. The 100 discovery patients were randomly divided into training and test sets at a 7:3 ratio. An independent validation cohort of under 20 hyperthyroidism patients and over 15 patients who later progressed to ophthalmopathy tested prospective prediction of ophthalmopathy. In addition, the study compared T-cell repertoires in thyroid tissue and in blood from about 6 Graves' hyperthyroidism patients. General conclusions and limits of the study: In validation, the model predicted progression to ophthalmopathy a median of around six months before onset, with roughly 70% sensitivity and about 72% specificity. In cross-validation, a model built on a 13 V-J signature told ophthalmopathy apart from stable hyperthyroidism with approximately 91% sensitivity and approximately 81% specificity, and in testing the same model reached 80%/75%. Most expanded thyroid clonotypes (frequency above 0.001) were also detected in blood, suggesting blood repertoires may reflect thyroid immune responses. No statistical method was used to set the sample size in advance, and investigators knew the group allocation.

This clonotype was picked up many times. Its target antigen remains unknown. No much larger clone is present one base from it, and per-base qualities are unavailable. A patient counted as having stable Graves' hyperthyroidism if no progression to ophthalmopathy occurred over 18 months of follow-up. Hyperthyroidism patients were newly diagnosed, with disease duration under 2 months, and aged 18 to 65 years. Exclusion was applied to patients with uncontrolled infections, other autoimmune diseases, pregnancy or lactation. Clinical symptoms, serum thyroxine and TRAb, thyroid ultrasound, and orbital computed tomography formed the basis for the diagnoses. PBMCs were separated from roughly 9.6 ml of fresh peripheral blood using Ficoll-Paque density gradient centrifugation. Total RNA was extracted using Trizol reagent, and RNA quality was assessed on an Agilent 2100 Bioanalyzer. The TCR beta CDR3 regions were amplified from RNA transcripts. A first-round RT-PCR of the TCR CDR3 used the HTBI primer set with the Qiagen OneStep RT-PCR kit. A second multiplex PCR round built the libraries, followed by size selection and purification. The libraries were sequenced on an Illumina HiSeq2000 using paired-end 100 bp reads. The paper's data handling went like this. SOAPnuke was used to process the raw data, removing reads that contained adapters or uncalled bases, had a mean Phred below 15, or lacked an exact match to the constant primer or identifier. High-quality paired reads were merged with COPE v1.2.5, and unique nucleotide sequences were defined as clonotypes. MiTCR v1.1 was used to align the clonotypes against IMGT TRBV, TRBD and TRBJ reference segments. Only V-J combinations with frequency above 0.0001, covering roughly 99% of repertoires, were analysed. The TCS score was defined as F50 (clonal expansion) divided by E x V (chaos), with BLOSUM62-based TCRdist calculated between CDR3 peptides within each V-J. Welch's t-statistics and random forest reduced around 520 V-J features to 10 to 15, which were used in a naive Bayes classifier (R e1071). TCRdb trimmed the raw reads at Q25, called clones with MiXCR and kept productive beta chains. Rows with a matching CDR3 protein are joined into one entry that keeps the most common DNA and genes. TCRdb's processing, not the authors' own work, is the source of the V and J calls. The sample table records about 360,000 distinct CDR3 sequences; approximately 13% of these occur just once. The ten largest clones add up to roughly 9.2% of the sample.

The sample taken for sequencing was blood. This receptor was obtained from a woman aged 18-29 years with Graves' hyperthyroidism.

The CDR3 in this case is CASSPGGLAREQYF. The DNA is as follows: TGTGCCAGCAGTCCCGGCGGACTAGCGCGCGAGCAGTACTTC. Here the chain combines TRBV27 and TRBJ2-7, with 9 middle bases fitting TRBD2. Based on the germline V gene (reference sequence), the CDR1 and CDR2 sequences are MNHEY and SMNVEV. CDR3 length: 14 amino acids, cysteine to phenylalanine. Only the CDR3 DNA stays, 42 bases, in frame from base 1. Trimming removed 5 bases from V and 6 bases from J; the gene matches leave 8 bases unexplained.